The sequence of this TCR beta chain was determined in a study of CD8+CD57+ T cells in acquired aplastic anemia. On this clonotype itself: No antigen is known for it.

Study outcomes and limitations: There were twenty-nine CD8+ CDR3 sequences that occurred in both patients and controls.

According to the study, genomic DNA was the template for TCR beta VDJ and CDR3 profiling. TCRdb processed the reads anew with MiXCR; each CDR3 protein has one entry. Seen here are approximately 200,000 distinct CDR3 sequences, about three fifths observed once, and the top ten hold about 43%. Sequenced material: sorted CD4+, CD8+, or CD8+CD57+ T cells (not recorded which) from PBMCs. This TCR derives from a human donor with severe aplastic anemia or a healthy control (not recorded which).

This CDR3 reads CASSSNLDNHRRGNEKLFF. The DNA of the CDR3 is TGTGCCAGCAGCTCGAATCTGGACAATCACCGCCGGGGGAACGAAAAACTGTTTTTT. V gene TRBV7-9 combines with J gene TRBJ1-4, with a possible D match to TRBD1 (5 bases). V was trimmed by 4 bases and J by 8 bases, leaving 29 bases between them. The CDR3 is 19 residues long. Per the germline V gene, CDR1 is SEHNR and CDR2 is FQNEAQ (reference sequence).